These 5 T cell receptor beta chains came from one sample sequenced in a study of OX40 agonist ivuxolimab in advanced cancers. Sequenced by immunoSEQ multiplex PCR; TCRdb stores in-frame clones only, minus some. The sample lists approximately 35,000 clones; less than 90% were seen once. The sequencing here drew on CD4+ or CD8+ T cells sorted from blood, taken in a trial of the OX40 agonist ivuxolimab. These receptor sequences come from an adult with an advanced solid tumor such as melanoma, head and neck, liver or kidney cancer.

The CDR3 reads CASSMGLYNEQFF. Written as DNA, the CDR3 is TGTGCCAGCAGCATGGGACTCTACAATGAGCAGTTCTTC. The chain is built from TRBV5-4 and TRBJ2-1, with a possible D match to TRBD2 (6 bases). Between the trimmed V and J ends, which lost 4 bases and 3 bases, there was a span of 8 bases. The CDR3 covers 13 residues. Germline V gene sequence: CDR1 SGHNT, CDR2 YYREEE (reference sequence). The entire variable domain, with the rest obtained from reference TRBV5-4 and TRBJ2-1, is as follows: ETGVTQSPTHLIKTRGQQVTLRCSSQSGHNTVSWYQQALGQGPQFIFQYYREEENGRGNFPPRFSGLQFPNYSSELNVNALELDDSALYLCASSMGLYNEQFFGPGTRLTVL.

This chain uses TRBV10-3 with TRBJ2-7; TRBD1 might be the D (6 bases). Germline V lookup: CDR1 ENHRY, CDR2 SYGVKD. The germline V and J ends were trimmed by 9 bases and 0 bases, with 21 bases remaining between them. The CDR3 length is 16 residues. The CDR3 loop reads CAMSSGTPVPSYEQYF. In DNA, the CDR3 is TGTGCCATGTCCTCCGGGACACCGGTCCCCTCCTACGAGCAGTACTTC.

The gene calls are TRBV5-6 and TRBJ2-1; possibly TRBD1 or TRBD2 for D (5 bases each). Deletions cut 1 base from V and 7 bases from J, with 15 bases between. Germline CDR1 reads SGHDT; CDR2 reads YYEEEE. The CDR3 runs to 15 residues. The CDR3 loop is CASSLSGGGGNEQFF. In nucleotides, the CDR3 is TGTGCCAGCAGCTTGTCTGGGGGTGGCGGAAATGAGCAGTTCTTC.

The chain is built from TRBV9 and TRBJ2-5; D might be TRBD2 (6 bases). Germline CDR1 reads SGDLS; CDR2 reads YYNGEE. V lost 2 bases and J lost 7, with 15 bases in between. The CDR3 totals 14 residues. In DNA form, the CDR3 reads TGTGCCAGCAGCGTCTGGGGAGGTGGTGGGACCCAGTACTTC. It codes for CASSVWGGGGTQYF.

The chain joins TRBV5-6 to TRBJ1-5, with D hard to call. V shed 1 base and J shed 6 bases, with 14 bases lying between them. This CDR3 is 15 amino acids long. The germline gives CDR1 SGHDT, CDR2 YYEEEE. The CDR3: CASSLSAGIGQPQHF. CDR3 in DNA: TGTGCCAGCAGCTTGTCGGCGGGGATTGGTCAGCCCCAGCATTTT.